This T cell receptor beta chain was sequenced in a study of human T cells and chemical hapten exposure. Study results and caveats: Expanded TCR counts at PT1 were positively correlated with the patch test score.

In TCRdb, the RACE reads were re-called with MiXCR into one record per CDR3 protein. Seen here are roughly 100,000 distinct CDR3 sequences, 9.6% observed once, and the top ten hold about 3.5%. This clonotype was observed many times. Its specificity is not known. Germline values: CDR1 LGHNA, CDR2 YSLEER. V was cut by 4 bases and J by 6 bases, with 16 bases left in between. The CDR3 covers 15 residues. Noted time point: pre-sensitization, week 0. This sample's treatment: therapeutic diphenylcyclopropenone sensitization with weekly scalp DPC. This clonotype originated in a woman aged 40-49 years with alopecia areata. Some clones in this sample may be carry-over from other donors' samples. The specimen comprised whole blood, sampled in connection with sensitization to the hapten diphenylcyclopropenone (DPC). The chain uses TRBV4-3 and TRBJ2-1, with D possibly called TRBD1 or TRBD2 (6 bases each). CDR3 coding DNA: TGCGCCAGCAGCCCGGGGAGGAACAGGGTCAATGAGCAGTTCTTC. Translated, it gives CASSPGRNRVNEQFF.